Included here is one T cell receptor (beta chain) sequence, with context. Using immunoSEQ multiplex PCR, the repertoire was profiled, and TCRdb retains in-frame clones only, with some absent. The sample yields around 120,000 clones, around nine tenths seen once. The record originates from a study of blood T cell repertoires in COVID-19. This receptor was identified in a human donor in a cohort sampled during active COVID-19. The specimen was peripheral blood.

The CDR3 protein is CASTTMGLAGGYTGELFF. In nucleotides, the CDR3 is TGTGCCAGTACCACTATGGGACTAGCGGGAGGTTATACCGGGGAGCTGTTTTTT. The chain recombines TRBV19 with TRBJ2-2, with 15 bases that match TRBD2. The CDR3 spans 18 residues. CDR1 is LNHDA and CDR2 is SQIVND in the germline V gene (reference sequence). V shed 7 bases and J 5 bases; nucleotides not matched to a gene: 11.